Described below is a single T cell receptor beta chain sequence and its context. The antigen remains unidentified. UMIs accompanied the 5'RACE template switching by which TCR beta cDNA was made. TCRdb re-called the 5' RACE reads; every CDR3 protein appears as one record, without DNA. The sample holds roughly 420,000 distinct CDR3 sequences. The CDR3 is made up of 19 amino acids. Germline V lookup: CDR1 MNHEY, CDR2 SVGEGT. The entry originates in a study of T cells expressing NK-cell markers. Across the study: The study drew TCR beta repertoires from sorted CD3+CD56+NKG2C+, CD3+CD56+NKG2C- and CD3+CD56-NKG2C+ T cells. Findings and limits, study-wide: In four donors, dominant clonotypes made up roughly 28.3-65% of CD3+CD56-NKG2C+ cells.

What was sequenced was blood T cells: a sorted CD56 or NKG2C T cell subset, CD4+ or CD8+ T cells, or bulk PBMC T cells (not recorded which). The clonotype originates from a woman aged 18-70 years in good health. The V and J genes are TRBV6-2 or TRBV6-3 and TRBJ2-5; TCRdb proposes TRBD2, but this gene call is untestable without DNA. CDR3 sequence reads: CASSPQSGLAGVGQETQYF.